This T cell receptor (beta chain) was sequenced in a study of PD-1 blockade in mismatch repair-deficient tumors. For the study at large: Enrolled about 2013-2016, patients had progressing, pretreated mismatch repair-deficient cancers of 12 types. The study's findings and limits: Tumor-resident clones, often absent from pretreatment blood, expanded after pembrolizumab and then contracted.

Every patient had mismatch repair deficiency by PCR or immunohistochemistry. TCRs were sequenced from a few patients responding to pembrolizumab. To note about this clone: Its antigen remains unidentified.

Measured with immunoSEQ multiplex PCR; TCRdb has only the in-frame clones, and not every one. The sample contains over 100,000 clones, 65% to 80% of which appear only once. CDR3 length equals 14 residues. The origin of this receptor is an adult with mismatch repair-deficient cancer. The sample was peripheral blood, taken about 60 weeks after starting pembrolizumab. The rearrangement links TRBV21-1 to TRBJ1-4; no DNA check was done on the table's D call, TRBD1. TRBV21-1 corresponds to a pseudogene. CDR3 sequence: CASSTGQGEEKLFF. CDR3 nucleotide sequence: TGTGCCAGCAGCACGGGACAGGGGGAAGAAAAACTGTTTTTT.